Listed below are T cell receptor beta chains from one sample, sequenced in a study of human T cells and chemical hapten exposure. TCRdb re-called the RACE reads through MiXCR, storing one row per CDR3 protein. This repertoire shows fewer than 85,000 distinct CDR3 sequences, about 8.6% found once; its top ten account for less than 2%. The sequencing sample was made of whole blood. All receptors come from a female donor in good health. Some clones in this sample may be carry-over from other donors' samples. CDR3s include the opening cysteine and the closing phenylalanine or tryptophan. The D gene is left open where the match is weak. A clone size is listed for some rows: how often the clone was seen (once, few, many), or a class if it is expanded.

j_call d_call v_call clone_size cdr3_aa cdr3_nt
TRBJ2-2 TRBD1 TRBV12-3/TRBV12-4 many CASRDGDRVTGELFF TGTGCCAGCAGGGACGGGGACAGGGTCACCGGGGAGCTGTTTTTT
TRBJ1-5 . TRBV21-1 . CASSKVVAGTANLPQHF TGTGCCAGCAGCAAAGTCGTGGCGGGGACAGCTAATTTGCCCCAGCATTTT
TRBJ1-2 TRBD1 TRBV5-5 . CASSRETGDAYGYTF TGTGCCAGCAGCAGAGAGACAGGGGATGCCTATGGCTACACCTTC
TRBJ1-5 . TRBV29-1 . CSAGQTGNQPQHF TGCAGCGCTGGACAGACGGGCAATCAGCCCCAGCATTTT
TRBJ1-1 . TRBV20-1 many CSASLSNTEAFF TGCAGTGCTAGTCTGTCGAACACTGAAGCTTTCTTT
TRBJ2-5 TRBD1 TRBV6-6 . CASSYLRTGEETQYF TGTGCCAGCAGTTACTTGCGGACAGGGGAAGAGACCCAGTACTTC
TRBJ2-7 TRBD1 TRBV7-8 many CASSSRDRVLSYEQYF TGTGCCAGCAGCTCCCGCGACAGGGTGCTGTCCTACGAGCAGTACTTC
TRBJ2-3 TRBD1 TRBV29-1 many CSVRQGGTDTQYF TGCAGCGTGAGACAGGGGGGCACAGATACGCAGTATTTT
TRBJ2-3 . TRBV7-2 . CASSPFTGDTQYF TGTGCCAGCAGCCCGTTTACTGGAGATACGCAGTATTTT
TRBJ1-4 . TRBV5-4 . CASSLGTNEKLFF TGTGCCAGCAGCTTGGGCACTAATGAAAAACTGTTTTTT